The 30 T cell receptor beta chains in this list originate from one sample, sequenced in a study of T cell repertoires in MIS-A myocarditis. Profiling relied on immunoSEQ multiplex PCR, and the TCRdb table lists in-frame clones only, not all of them. The sample has around 6,000 clones; about 83% are singletons. Source material: interventricular septum heart tissue obtained at autopsy. The receptors were sampled from a man younger than 35 with fulminant myocarditis from multisystem inflammatory syndrome in adults (MIS-A) after COVID-19.

The J gene is TRBJ2-7, the V gene TRBV5-1, with D maybe TRBD1 (5 bases). CDR3 length: 15 residues. Germline V gives CDR1 SGHRS, CDR2 YFSETQ. With 0 bases removed from V and 1 base from J, the gap between germline ends came to 11 bases. CDR3: CASSLGGQGSYEQYF. In DNA, the CDR3 is TGCGCCAGCAGCTTGGGGGGTCAGGGTTCCTACGAGCAGTACTTC.

The count of this clone is one. The chain has TRBV29-1 and TRBJ2-1; 8 bases line up with TRBD1. The germline CDR1 and CDR2 sequences are SQVTM and ANQGSEA. This CDR3 has 13 amino acids. After removal of 7 bases from V and 8 bases from J, the junction contained 10 bases not matched to a gene. The CDR3 protein is CSGGTGSTHEQFF. In DNA, the CDR3 is TGCAGCGGGGGGACAGGCTCAACGCATGAGCAGTTCTTC.

The rearrangement joins TRBV5-1 to TRBJ2-5, with 7 nucleotides matching TRBD2. The germline V gene encodes CDR1 SGHRS and CDR2 YFSETQ. V lost 4 bases, J lost 5 bases, and 5 bases stayed unmatched. CDR3 length: 13 amino acids. CDR3 coding DNA: TGCGCCAGCAGCAAGACTAGCTGGGAGACCCAGTACTTC. Encoded protein: CASSKTSWETQYF.

This chain connects TRBV5-5 to TRBJ1-1; D is unresolved. V shed 0 bases and J shed 1 base, with 7 bases lying between them. Germline V gene data show CDR1 as SGHKS and CDR2 as YYEKEE (reference sequence). The CDR3 is 14 residues long. Here the CDR3 reads CASSLDFRNTEAFF. The CDR3 DNA reads TGTGCCAGCAGCTTGGACTTCAGGAACACTGAAGCTTTCTTT.

The chain recombines TRBV28 with TRBJ1-5; 9 nucleotides agree with TRBD1. CDR3 length: 15 amino acids. Germline CDR1 MDHEN, CDR2 SYDVKM. J lost 6 bases, V lost 6 bases, and 9 bases had no gene match. CDR3 residues: CASRPGTGKSQPQHF. The CDR3 DNA is TGTGCCAGCAGGCCCGGGACAGGGAAAAGTCAGCCCCAGCATTTT. The entire variable domain, with the rest obtained from reference TRBV28 and TRBJ1-5, is as follows: DVKVTQSSRYLVKRTGEKVFLECVQDMDHENMFWYRQDPGLGLRLIYFSYDVKMKEKGDIPEGYSVSREKKERFSLILESASTNQTSMYLCASRPGTGKSQPQHFGDGTRLSIL.

This chain connects TRBV11-2 to TRBJ2-1, with 8 nucleotides matching TRBD2. Unmatched junction bases numbered 16, after V lost 7 bases and J lost 11 bases. The CDR3 totals 15 residues. Per germline, CDR1 SGHAT and CDR2 FQNNGV. CDR3 in DNA: TGTGCCAGCACCATAGCCAGCGGGGGTACAATGAAGCAGTTCTTC. It specifies CASTIASGGTMKQFF.

In this sample, this clone is medium-sized (0.01 to 0.1%). J is TRBJ1-1 and V is TRBV28, with a possible D match to TRBD1 (6 bases). The CDR3 has 14 residues. Per the germline V gene, CDR1 is MDHEN and CDR2 is SYDVKM. V dropped 3 bases and J dropped 5 bases, with 13 bases sitting between them. CDR3 protein: CASSFSRRGTEAFF. CDR3 coding DNA: TGTGCCAGCAGTTTCTCCCGGAGGGGGACTGAAGCTTTCTTT.

This clone was recorded once. The V and J genes are TRBV5-1 and TRBJ2-5; possible D gene TRBD2, 5 bases. Germline CDR1 and CDR2: SGHRS and YFSETQ. This CDR3 comprises 14 residues. The ends were cut back, 4 bases at V and 5 bases at J, with 15 bases in the middle. CDR3 bases: TGCGCCAGCAGCCCCGCGGGCGTCGGGGAGACCCAGTACTTC. Protein product: CASSPAGVGETQYF.

The chain recombines TRBV18 with TRBJ1-1; unclear D gene. V was pared by 5 bases and J by 3 bases, with 13 bases between. The CDR3 extends over 14 amino acids. Germline CDR1 is KGHSH and CDR2 is LQKENI. CDR3 sequence reads: CASSYGQFDTEAFF. The CDR3 region has the DNA TGTGCCAGCTCATACGGGCAGTTCGACACTGAAGCTTTCTTT.

This rearrangement joins TRBV12-3 or TRBV12-4 to TRBJ1-1, with unresolved D. The V and J ends lost 1 base and 6 bases respectively, with 9 bases between them. CDR3 length equals 13 residues. The CDR3 sequence is CASSLGVRAEAFF. For the CDR3, the DNA is TGTGCCAGCAGTTTAGGGGTACGGGCTGAAGCTTTCTTT.

This clone came up a few times. The V gene is TRBV7-2, the J gene TRBJ2-7; TRBD1 matches at 7 bases. V trimming: 1 base; J trimming: 0 bases; junction bases outside the gene matches: 0. CDR3 length: 14 residues. Germline V gene sequence: CDR1 SGHTA, CDR2 FQGNSA. DNA of the CDR3: TGTGCCAGCAGCTTAGACAGGGGCTCCTACGAGCAGTACTTC. It yields the protein CASSLDRGSYEQYF.

For this clone: At one end the junction does not follow the germline gene, possibly because of a read error. V is TRBV7-7 and J is TRBJ1-3; D call uncertain. This CDR3 spans 12 amino acids. CDR1 and CDR2 (germline): SSHAT, FNYEAQ (reference sequence). CDR3 sequence: CATSSTGDTIYF. The DNA of the CDR3 is TGTGCCACCAGCTCTACCGGGGACACCATATATTTT.

The rearrangement uses TRBV14 and TRBJ1-4; possibly TRBD1 for D (5 bases). Germline assignment: CDR1 SGHDN and CDR2 FVKESK. Trimming removed 2 bases from V and 8 bases from J, with 9 bases in between. The CDR3 loop spans 13 amino acids. CDR3 nucleotide sequence: TGTGCCAGCAGCCAATGGGGGAGGGAAAAACTGTTTTTT. Protein product: CASSQWGREKLFF.

V usage is TRBV30 and J usage is TRBJ1-6, with D hard to call. Looked up from germline, CDR1 is GTSNPN and CDR2 is SVGIG (reference sequence). CDR3 length: 13 residues. The ends were cut back, 5 bases at V and 8 bases at J, with 13 bases in the middle. The DNA of the CDR3 is TGTGCCTGGGATCCTAGCGGGGATTCACCCCTCCACTTT. This codes for CAWDPSGDSPLHF. The full variable domain, its missing parts supplied by reference TRBV30 and TRBJ1-6, is SQTIHQWPATLVQPVGSPLSLECTVEGTSNPNLYWYRQAAGRGLQLLFYSVGIGQISSEVPQNLSASRPQDRQFILSSKKLLLSDSGFYLCAWDPSGDSPLHFGNGTRLTVT.

The chain couples TRBV2 to TRBJ1-2; D is possibly TRBD1 (6 bases). V lost 4 bases and J 0 bases, leaving 9 bases between the germline ends. Germline V gives CDR1 SNHLY, CDR2 FYNNEI. The CDR3 extends over 14 amino acids. In DNA form, the CDR3 reads TGTGCCAGCAGTGGGGGGGGGCCTAACTATGGCTACACCTTC. As protein: CASSGGGPNYGYTF.

This chain connects TRBV13 to TRBJ2-3, with 8 nucleotides matching TRBD1. V gave up 6 bases and J gave up 1 base; unmatched junction bases: 12. The CDR3 runs to 17 residues. Germline values: CDR1 PRHDT, CDR2 FYEKMQ (reference sequence). The CDR3 region is CASSPTRTGSGTDTQYF. CDR3 DNA sequence: TGTGCCAGCAGTCCTACTCGGACAGGGAGTGGCACAGATACGCAGTATTTT.

V and J are TRBV12-3 or TRBV12-4 and TRBJ1-5; D unclear. This CDR3 has 13 residues. The V gene lost 2 bases and the J gene lost 0 bases, with 2 bases spanning the gap. The chain's CDR3 is CASSLNSNQPQHF. As DNA, the CDR3 is TGTGCCAGCAGTTTAAATAGCAATCAGCCCCAGCATTTT.

The genes are TRBV2 and TRBJ1-5; 7 positions match TRBD1. V dropped 6 bases and J dropped 0; count of bases not matched to a gene: 5. CDR3 length: 15 residues. The germline V gene has CDR1 SNHLY and CDR2 FYNNEI. The DNA of the CDR3 is TGTGCCAGCAGGGGGGACAGACTTAGCAATCAGCCCCAGCATTTT. It is translated as CASRGDRLSNQPQHF.

This rearrangement joins TRBV6-5 to TRBJ1-1, with D unclear. There are 13 residues in the CDR3. CDR1 and CDR2 from the germline V gene are MNHEY and SVGAGI. V lost 5 bases and J lost 1, with 8 bases in between. CDR3 sequence reads: CASSLPANTEAFF. The CDR3 bases are TGTGCCAGCAGTCTACCGGCGAACACTGAAGCTTTCTTT.

The rearrangement joins TRBV28 to TRBJ1-6, with no clear D. The CDR3 is 16 amino acids. Germline CDR1 and CDR2: MDHEN and SYDVKM. Deletions cut 1 base from V and 10 bases from J, with 17 bases between. CDR3 DNA: TGTGCCAGCAGTTTATTCCTGGCGGAGGGTCGATCACCCCTCCACTTT. Its translation is CASSLFLAEGRSPLHF.

The chain is built from TRBV6-4 and TRBJ1-5; TRBD1 is a possible D gene (5 bases). Per the germline V gene, CDR1 is MRHNA and CDR2 is SNTAGT. V was clipped by 5 bases and J by 0 bases, with 11 bases between them. The CDR3 contains 15 residues. The CDR3 loop reads CASSRDAVSNQPQHF. The CDR3 coding sequence is TGTGCCAGCAGTCGGGACGCCGTTAGCAATCAGCCCCAGCATTTT.

This chain links TRBV7-9 with TRBJ1-5; D gene unclear. Germline V gives CDR1 SEHNR, CDR2 FQNEAQ (reference sequence). The CDR3 has 14 amino acids. V lost 10 bases and J 0 bases, leaving 13 bases between the germline ends. The CDR3 sequence is CAKTTDTSNQPQHF. The CDR3 nucleotides read TGTGCCAAGACCACAGATACTAGCAATCAGCCCCAGCATTTT.

J is TRBJ2-4 and V is TRBV5-4, with D possibly being TRBD1 or TRBD2 (7 bases each). The V end was cut by 4 bases, the J end by 7 bases, with 18 bases between. Germline CDR1 and CDR2: SGHNT and YYREEE (reference sequence). The CDR3 spans 15 residues. For the CDR3, the DNA is TGTGCCAGCAGCGCCCCTCAGGGGGGGAGGAACATTCAGTACTTC. Its translation is CASSAPQGGRNIQYF. The full variable domain, completed using reference TRBV5-4 and TRBJ2-4, is ETGVTQSPTHLIKTRGQQVTLRCSSQSGHNTVSWYQQALGQGPQFIFQYYREEENGRGNFPPRFSGLQFPNYSSELNVNALELDDSALYLCASSAPQGGRNIQYFGAGTRLSVL.

This clone was counted a single time. The chain carries TRBV7-9 and TRBJ1-1, with 9 bases fitting TRBD1. This CDR3 has 13 amino acids. CDR1 is SEHNR and CDR2 is FQNEAQ in the germline V gene (reference sequence). The V segment lost 5 bases and the J segment 8 bases; nucleotides outside the gene matches: 6. CDR3 bases: TGTGCCAGCAGCGTCGACAGGGGGAAGGAAGCTTTCTTT. Its protein product is CASSVDRGKEAFF. The whole variable domain, remainder taken from reference TRBV7-9 and TRBJ1-1, is DTGVSQNPRHKITKRGQNVTFRCDPISEHNRLYWYRQTLGQGPEFLTYFQNEAQLEKSRLLSDRFSAERPKGSFSTLEIQRTEQGDSAMYLCASSVDRGKEAFFGQGTRLTVV.

The chain employs TRBV28 and TRBJ1-1, with 7 bases that match TRBD1. The CDR3 runs to 11 residues. V shed 7 bases, J shed 4 bases, and the junction held 0 bases outside the gene matches. Germline V lookup: CDR1 MDHEN, CDR2 SYDVKM. The DNA of the CDR3 is TGTGCCAGCAACAGGGGCACTGAAGCTTTCTTT. Translated: CASNRGTEAFF.

This clone appeared a single time. The J gene is TRBJ2-1, the V gene TRBV7-2; maybe TRBD2 (6 bases). CDR1 is SGHTA, CDR2 FQGNSA, per germline. With 2 bases removed from V and 7 bases from J, the gap between germline ends came to 18 bases. The CDR3 extends over 16 amino acids. The CDR3 DNA sequence: TGTGCCAGCAGCTTAAGGCGGCTAGCGACAAGGAATGAGCAGTTCTTC. As protein: CASSLRRLATRNEQFF.

The chain has TRBV2 and TRBJ2-1; the D gene is possibly TRBD2 (6 bases). Germline CDR1 is SNHLY and CDR2 is FYNNEI. The CDR3 spans 12 residues. V gave up 5 bases and J gave up 7 bases, with 9 bases separating them. The CDR3 is CASSRSGNEQFF. CDR3 sequence (DNA): TGTGCCAGCAGTCGAAGCGGGAATGAGCAGTTCTTC.

A few counts support this clone. The genes are TRBV12-3 or TRBV12-4 and TRBJ1-5; tentatively, D is TRBD1 (5 bases). V lost 7 bases and J lost 7, with 14 bases in between. The CDR3 extends over 13 amino acids. CDR3 amino acids: CASTLGRGQPQHF. Written as DNA, the CDR3 is TGTGCCAGCACCTTAGGTAGGGGACAGCCCCAGCATTTT.

The chain employs TRBV6-5 and TRBJ1-1; D uncertain. Per the germline V gene, CDR1 is MNHEY and CDR2 is SVGAGI. The CDR3 loop spans 10 amino acids. Trimming took off 9 bases at V and 6 bases at J, with 8 bases between the two ends. The CDR3 region is CASYSSEAFF. The CDR3 region has the DNA TGTGCCAGTTATAGTTCTGAAGCTTTCTTT.

The genes are TRBV19 and TRBJ2-7, with a tentative D call TRBD2 (5 bases). Trimming removed 7 bases at V and 0 bases at J, with 13 bases between. Germline loops: CDR1 LNHDA, CDR2 SQIVND (reference sequence). The length of the CDR3 is 14 residues. DNA for the CDR3: TGTGCCAGTACTCCAGGACGGGACTCCTACGAGCAGTACTTC. This translates into CASTPGRDSYEQYF.